This passage covers 29 T cell receptor beta chains from one sample sequenced in a study of OX40 agonist ivuxolimab in advanced cancers. Here immunoSEQ multiplex PCR was the method, and the copy in TCRdb shows in-frame clones only, minus some. The top ten hold under 4% of the sample, which has nearly 60,000 clones, around 90% seen once. Sequenced material: CD4+ or CD8+ T cells sorted from blood, taken in a trial of the OX40 agonist ivuxolimab. These TCRs come from an adult with an advanced solid tumor such as melanoma, head and neck, liver or kidney cancer.

The CDR3 reads CASWTFKNNEQFF. The CDR3 DNA sequence: TGTGCCAGCTGGACGTTCAAAAACAATGAGCAGTTCTTC. The chain combines TRBV28 with TRBJ2-1; D is unresolved. V was cut by 8 bases and J by 5 bases, with 13 bases left in between. This CDR3 comprises 13 residues. Germline values: CDR1 MDHEN, CDR2 SYDVKM. Full variable domain (rest looked up from reference TRBV28 and TRBJ2-1): DVKVTQSSRYLVKRTGEKVFLECVQDMDHENMFWYRQDPGLGLRLIYFSYDVKMKEKGDIPEGYSVSREKKERFSLILESASTNQTSMYLCASWTFKNNEQFFGPGTRLTVL.

V usage is TRBV25-1 and J usage is TRBJ2-7, with TRBD2 matching 10 bases. The CDR3 is 14 amino acids. The germline CDR1 and CDR2 sequences are MGHDK and SYGVNS. Unmatched junction bases numbered 0, after V lost 2 bases and J lost 2 bases. CDR3 in amino acids: CASSELAGAYEQYF. The CDR3 nucleotides read TGTGCCAGCAGTGAACTAGCGGGAGCCTACGAGCAGTACTTC.

This clone was seen more than once but under ten times. V gene TRBV4-1 combines with J gene TRBJ1-1, with D hard to call. CDR3 length: 15 residues. CDR1 is MGHRA and CDR2 is YSYEKL in the germline V gene. With 1 base removed from V and 2 bases from J, the gap between germline ends came to 11 bases. DNA of the CDR3: TGCGCCAGCAGCCAAGCCTACACCTTCAACACTGAAGCTTTCTTT. This translates into CASSQAYTFNTEAFF.

The gene calls are TRBV5-1 and TRBJ2-6; a weak D match, TRBD1 (6 bases). V was shortened by 7 bases and J by 2 bases, with 19 bases between the two germline ends. This CDR3 region has 17 residues. Germline V lookup: CDR1 SGHRS, CDR2 YFSETQ. CDR3 in amino acids: CASGSNRDTTGANVLTF. The DNA of the CDR3 is TGCGCCAGCGGATCAAACAGGGACACTACTGGGGCCAACGTCCTGACTTTC.

This chain uses TRBV9 with TRBJ2-6, with 7 bases lining up with TRBD1. CDR3 length: 16 residues. Germline loops: CDR1 SGDLS, CDR2 YYNGEE. J gave up 2 bases and V 3 bases, and 5 bases lay outside the gene matches. CDR3: CASSAKTGTGANVLTF. The DNA for the CDR3 is TGTGCCAGCAGCGCAAAGACAGGGACTGGGGCCAACGTCCTGACTTTC. The full variable domain, with the rest looked up from reference TRBV9 and TRBJ2-6, is DSGVTQTPKHLITATGQRVTLRCSPRSGDLSVYWYQQSLDQGLQFLIQYYNGEERAKGNILERFSAQQFPDLHSELNLSSLELGDSALYFCASSAKTGTGANVLTFGAGSRLTVL.

J is TRBJ1-6 and V is TRBV5-4, with D perhaps TRBD1 (6 bases). The germline V and J ends were trimmed by 4 bases and 9 bases, with 17 bases remaining between them. Germline CDR1 and CDR2: SGHNT and YYREEE (reference sequence). The CDR3 runs 15 residues. The CDR3 reads CASSPKGGGGSPLHF. The CDR3 DNA sequence: TGTGCCAGCAGCCCAAAGGGGGGAGGAGGTTCACCCCTCCACTTT.

This chain links TRBV7-2 with TRBJ2-2; D is unresolved. The CDR3 is made up of 12 amino acids. Germline V CDR1 and CDR2: SGHTA, FQGNSA. V lost 2 bases and J lost 7, with 5 bases in between. CDR3 protein: CASSLPVGELFF. CDR3 nucleotide sequence: TGTGCCAGCAGCTTACCTGTCGGGGAGCTGTTTTTT.

The V and J genes are TRBV5-1 and TRBJ2-1; 11 nucleotides match TRBD2. CDR1 and CDR2 (germline): SGHRS, YFSETQ. The CDR3 consists of 16 residues. With 4 bases clipped from V and 8 bases from J, the junction kept 11 bases outside the gene matches. CDR3 in DNA: TGCGCCAGCAGCCCGTCCCTAGCGGGAGGTGGGTATGAGCAGTTCTTC. It is translated as CASSPSLAGGGYEQFF.

This CDR3 is CASSLVASAVIGELFF. The CDR3 coding sequence is TGCGCCAGCAGCTTGGTGGCTAGCGCAGTGATCGGGGAGCTGTTTTTT. The genes are TRBV5-1 and TRBJ2-2; tentative D call: TRBD2 (6 bases). This CDR3 contains 16 residues. V was shortened by 0 bases and J by 7 bases, with 16 bases between the two germline ends. The V gene's germline CDR1 is SGHRS and CDR2 YFSETQ. The whole variable domain, remainder taken from reference TRBV5-1 and TRBJ2-2, is KAGVTQTPRYLIKTRGQQVTLSCSPISGHRSVSWYQQTPGQGLQFLFEYFSETQRNKGNFPGRFSGRQFSNSRSEMNVSTLELGDSALYLCASSLVASAVIGELFFGEGSRLTVL.

The rearrangement joins TRBV7-3 to TRBJ2-3; maybe TRBD2 (6 bases). From germline, CDR1 is SGHTA and CDR2 FQGTGA. V shed 1 base and J shed 2 bases, with 10 bases lying between them. The CDR3 extends over 15 amino acids. The CDR3 sequence is CASSLNAGNTDTQYF. In nucleotides, the CDR3 is TGTGCCAGCAGCTTAAACGCGGGAAACACAGATACGCAGTATTTT.

The chain has TRBV16 and TRBJ1-5; 7 nucleotides line up with TRBD1. The CDR3 runs 16 residues. Germline CDR1 reads KGHSY; CDR2 reads FQNENV. V shed 0 bases and J 3 bases; nucleotides not matched to a gene: 5. In nucleotides, the CDR3 is TGTGCCAGCAGCCAATCGGGCGACAGGGACAATCAGCCCCAGCATTTT. Its protein is CASSQSGDRDNQPQHF.

This clone came up once. The chain couples TRBV2 to TRBJ2-3; no definite D call. V lost 6 bases and J 5 bases, leaving 18 bases between the germline ends. The CDR3 is 15 amino acids. Germline values: CDR1 SNHLY, CDR2 FYNNEI. The CDR3 is CASRNLVGHQDTQYF. Here the CDR3 DNA reads TGTGCCAGCAGGAACCTCGTCGGGCATCAAGATACGCAGTATTTT.

V and J are TRBV6-1 and TRBJ2-7; TRBD1 or TRBD2 may be the D gene (5 bases each). CDR3 length: 15 residues. The V end lost 3 bases, the J end lost 3 bases, and 15 bases lay between the germline ends. The germline gives CDR1 MNHNS, CDR2 SASEGT. CDR3 sequence reads: CASSDFGTDDYEQYF. The CDR3 DNA is TGTGCCAGCAGTGATTTCGGGACGGACGACTACGAGCAGTACTTC.

This chain connects TRBV29-1 to TRBJ2-3; D possibly matches TRBD1 or TRBD2 (5 bases each). Per germline, CDR1 SQVTM and CDR2 ANQGSEA. The V and J ends lost 4 bases and 2 bases respectively, with 10 bases between them. The CDR3 consists of 13 residues. CDR3 amino acids: CSVGGVLTDTQYF. The CDR3 region has the DNA TGCAGCGTTGGAGGGGTTCTCACAGATACGCAGTATTTT.

The chain joins TRBV7-8 to TRBJ1-1; TRBD1 might be the D (5 bases). The CDR3 has 15 residues. Trimming cost V 2 bases and J 1 base, with 11 bases left between them. CDR1 is SGHVS and CDR2 is FQNEAQ in the germline V gene. Written as DNA, the CDR3 is TGTGCCAGCAGCTTAAGGGAAACAGGGAACACTGAAGCTTTCTTT. Protein product: CASSLRETGNTEAFF.

The chain recombines TRBV19 with TRBJ1-1; 9 positions match TRBD1. After removal of 6 bases from V and 3 bases from J, the junction contained 8 bases not matched to a gene. This CDR3 has 15 amino acids. The V gene's germline CDR1 is LNHDA and CDR2 SQIVND (reference sequence). The chain's CDR3 is CASRLGDRDYTEAFF. CDR3 nucleotides: TGTGCCAGTAGACTGGGGGACAGGGATTACACTGAAGCTTTCTTT.

The chain links TRBV4-1 to TRBJ1-6, with 7 bases aligning to TRBD1. Trimming cost V 6 bases and J 8 bases; bases outside gene matches: 7. Germline CDR1 and CDR2: MGHRA and YSYEKL. The CDR3 consists of 14 residues. CDR3 in DNA: TGCGCCAGCAGTCGACAGGGAAGGGATTCACCCCTCCACTTT. Residues: CASSRQGRDSPLHF.

The chain carries TRBV18 and TRBJ1-1; D perhaps matches TRBD1 (6 bases). Germline loops: CDR1 KGHSH, CDR2 LQKENI. This CDR3 spans 13 amino acids. V was clipped by 6 bases and J by 1 base, with 9 bases between them. The CDR3 nucleotides are TGTGCCAGCTCGTCGGGACAGAACACTGAAGCTTTCTTT. It encodes CASSSGQNTEAFF.

The chain is built from TRBV5-1 and TRBJ2-4; 12 bases are shared with TRBD2. Germline V gene data show CDR1 as SGHRS and CDR2 as YFSETQ. The V and J ends lost 4 bases and 12 bases, in that order; junction bases with no gene match: 11. CDR3 size: 15 residues. Written as DNA, the CDR3 is TGCGCCAGCAGCCTCCAGACTAGCGGGAGCGGGGATCAGTACTTC. Translation: CASSLQTSGSGDQYF.

The J gene is TRBJ2-1, the V gene TRBV30; 12 nucleotides match TRBD2. V lost 2 bases, J lost 16 bases, and 6 bases stayed unmatched. This CDR3 has 12 amino acids. Germline CDR1 GTSNPN, CDR2 SVGIG (reference sequence). CDR3 protein: CAWSMTSGRFFF. CDR3 nucleotides: TGTGCCTGGAGTATGACTAGCGGGAGATTTTTCTTC.

V is TRBV28 and J is TRBJ1-2; D unclear. This CDR3 has 14 amino acids. V was shortened by 5 bases and J by 4 bases, with 14 bases between the two germline ends. Germline values: CDR1 MDHEN, CDR2 SYDVKM. CDR3 sequence reads: CASSPGTNRYGYTF. The CDR3 bases are TGTGCCAGCAGTCCTGGAACCAATCGCTATGGCTACACCTTC.

J is TRBJ2-1 and V is TRBV11-2; D remains unclear. The CDR3 runs to 14 residues. The V end was cut by 5 bases, the J end by 4 bases, with 12 bases between. Germline assignment: CDR1 SGHAT and CDR2 FQNNGV. The CDR3 DNA is TGTGCCAGCAGCCATCTGGGGTCTTACAATGAGCAGTTCTTC. It specifies CASSHLGSYNEQFF. Full variable domain (missing parts from reference TRBV11-2 and TRBJ2-1): EAGVAQSPRYKIIEKRQSVAFWCNPISGHATLYWYQQILGQGPKLLIQFQNNGVVDDSQLPKDRFSAERLKGVDSTLKIQPAKLEDSAVYLCASSHLGSYNEQFFGPGTRLTVL.

This chain uses TRBV29-1 with TRBJ2-2, with 7 bases that match TRBD2. Losses at the gene ends were 6 bases for V and 3 bases for J; bases not matched to a gene: 7. Germline lookup yields CDR1 SQVTM and CDR2 ANQGSEA. The CDR3 consists of 14 residues. In nucleotides, the CDR3 is TGCAGCGTGGTAGCGGGTACATACACCGGGGAGCTGTTTTTT. Translating gives CSVVAGTYTGELFF.

The CDR3 DNA is TGTGCCAGCAGTGAATCCCTTACTAGCGGGACCCACGAGCAGTACTTC. It codes for CASSESLTSGTHEQYF. This chain joins TRBV6-1 and TRBJ2-7, with 10 bases aligning to TRBD2. CDR1 is MNHNS and CDR2 is SASEGT in the germline V gene. The CDR3 spans 16 residues. V was pared by 2 bases and J by 5 bases, with 9 bases of the junction left unmatched.

This chain joins TRBV5-1 and TRBJ1-2; D perhaps matches TRBD1 (5 bases). Trimming took 2 bases from V and 4 from J, leaving 27 bases between them. The CDR3 runs to 19 residues. Germline CDR1 and CDR2: SGHRS and YFSETQ. The CDR3 here is CASSFGGPGALPLTYGYTF. The DNA of the CDR3 is TGCGCCAGCAGCTTCGGGGGACCTGGGGCCCTACCATTGACCTATGGCTACACCTTC.

The V and J genes are TRBV19 and TRBJ1-2; D possibly corresponds to TRBD1 (5 bases). The CDR3 contains 14 residues. V lost 7 bases and J lost 8, with 20 bases in between. Germline CDR1 LNHDA, CDR2 SQIVND (reference sequence). This CDR3 is CASTPDGGWIGYTF. The CDR3, as DNA: TGTGCCAGTACCCCCGACGGGGGATGGATCGGCTACACCTTC.

The rearrangement links TRBV5-1 to TRBJ1-6; D remains ambiguous. The V and J ends lost 0 bases and 9 bases respectively, with 13 bases between them. The CDR3 is made up of 15 amino acids. Per germline, CDR1 SGHRS and CDR2 YFSETQ. The CDR3 coding sequence is TGCGCCAGCAGCTTGGGGGAGGGCCGCGGTTCACCCCTCCACTTT. Translated: CASSLGEGRGSPLHF.

This chain connects TRBV14 to TRBJ2-1; D is unclear. V lost 3 bases and J lost 4, with 7 bases in between. Germline V CDR1 and CDR2: SGHDN, FVKESK. The CDR3 sequence is 13 residues long. The CDR3 loop is CASSQAEYNEQFF. CDR3 in DNA: TGTGCCAGCAGCCAGGCAGAATACAATGAGCAGTTCTTC.

The J gene is TRBJ1-1, the V gene TRBV14; no reliable D call. The germline CDR1 and CDR2 sequences are SGHDN and FVKESK. The CDR3 runs 16 residues. The ends were cut back, 0 bases at V and 0 bases at J, with 11 bases in the middle. The CDR3 here is CASSQDLGTMNTEAFF. CDR3 DNA: TGTGCCAGCAGCCAAGATCTCGGCACAATGAACACTGAAGCTTTCTTT.